A single sample gave rise to the 24 T cell receptor beta chains below, sequenced in a study of CD8+ T cells in alopecia areata. Investigators isolated RNA and reverse transcribed it into cDNA to act as the sequencing template. The repertoire was sequenced with immunoSEQ multiplex PCR; TCRdb's copy has only in-frame clones and lacks some. The table has 120,000 or so clones, roughly 57% seen once; the top ten hold around 5.4%. Treatment noted: oral pan-JAK inhibitor, 5-10 mg twice daily. Sequencing used CD4+ T cells sorted from blood, obtained at week 4, from a patient treated with tofacitinib. The receptors shown here come from a human donor with alopecia areata.

The gene calls are TRBV27 and TRBJ2-5; D remains unclear. The germline gives CDR1 MNHEY, CDR2 SMNVEV (reference sequence). The CDR3 runs 11 residues. Trimming shortened V by 10 bases and J by 2 bases, and 8 bases separated the two germline ends. The CDR3: CATVLQETQYF. The CDR3 nucleotides are TGTGCCACCGTCCTTCAAGAGACCCAGTACTTC.

The gene calls are TRBV19 and TRBJ1-4; maybe TRBD1 (6 bases). Germline lookup yields CDR1 LNHDA and CDR2 SQIVND (reference sequence). This CDR3 region has 16 residues. The V and J ends lost 1 base and 0 bases respectively, with 9 bases between them. CDR3 amino acids: CASSIGQAATNEKLFF. The CDR3, as DNA: TGTGCCAGTAGTATAGGACAGGCCGCAACTAATGAAAAACTGTTTTTT.

This clone was detected only a few times. This rearrangement joins TRBV5-1 to TRBJ1-2, with 7 nucleotides matching TRBD1. The germline V gene has CDR1 SGHRS and CDR2 YFSETQ. J gave up 3 bases and V 5 bases, and 7 bases lay outside the gene matches. The CDR3 is 14 amino acids. CDR3 sequence reads: CASSYGQVDYGYTF. As DNA, the CDR3 is TGCGCCAGCAGTTACGGACAGGTTGACTATGGCTACACCTTC.

The CDR3 coding sequence is TGTGCCTGGAGCGTAGGGAACAATCAGCCCCAGCATTTT. Translated: CAWSVGNNQPQHF. V and J are TRBV30 and TRBJ1-5; D call uncertain. CDR1 and CDR2 (germline): GTSNPN, SVGIG (reference sequence). The CDR3 sequence is 13 residues long. Trimming removed 3 bases from V and 3 bases from J, with 9 bases in between.

This chain connects TRBV4-2 to TRBJ2-3; 13 nucleotides align to TRBD2. The CDR3 is 14 residues long. The trim removed 0 bases at V and 9 bases at J, leaving 0 bases unmatched. CDR1 and CDR2 (germline): LGHNA, YNFKEQ. The CDR3 DNA reads as TGTGCCAGCAGCCAAGAGGGACTAGCGGGGACGCAGTATTTT. Its protein product is CASSQEGLAGTQYF.

This chain connects TRBV14 to TRBJ2-2; maybe TRBD1 (5 bases). Trimming took 0 bases from V and 2 from J, leaving 10 bases between them. The CDR3 covers 16 residues. Per germline, CDR1 SGHDN and CDR2 FVKESK. CDR3 sequence: CASSQEGRGNTGELFF. The CDR3 region has the DNA TGTGCCAGCAGCCAAGAGGGGCGAGGCAACACCGGGGAGCTGTTTTTT.

This clone was seen only a few times. This chain joins TRBV5-6 and TRBJ1-1, with D perhaps TRBD1 (6 bases). Per the germline V gene, CDR1 is SGHDT and CDR2 is YYEEEE. The CDR3 is made up of 14 amino acids. Trimming took off 5 bases at V and 5 bases at J, with 16 bases between the two ends. The CDR3 bases are TGTGCCAGCAGTCATACACAGGGTCGGACTGAAGCTTTCTTT. This sequence encodes CASSHTQGRTEAFF. Full variable domain (outside the CDR3, taken from reference TRBV5-6 and TRBJ1-1): DAGVTQSPTHLIKTRGQQVTLRCSPKSGHDTVSWYQQALGQGPQFIFQYYEEEERQRGNFPDRFSGHQFPNYSSELNVNALLLGDSALYLCASSHTQGRTEAFFGQGTRLTVV.

This chain uses TRBV23-1 with TRBJ2-5; D ambiguous. Being an ORF, TRBV23-1 has a function that is uncertain. The CDR3 totals 8 residues. V was trimmed by 2 bases and J by 12 bases, leaving 1 base between them. CDR3 coding DNA: TGCGCCAGCAGTCAAAAGTACTTC. Translation: CASSQKYF.

This clone was detected only once. The chain carries TRBV30 and TRBJ1-4; no clear D gene. The CDR3 runs to 14 residues. V shed 8 bases and J shed 4 bases, with 17 bases lying between them. The germline CDR1 and CDR2 sequences are GTSNPN and SVGIG (reference sequence). The CDR3 coding sequence is TGTGCCCAACGTCCGAGGCGCGGTAATGAAAAACTGTTTTTT. Its protein is CAQRPRRGNEKLFF. Based on the CDR3 plus reference TRBV30 and TRBJ1-4, the full variable domain is SQTIHQWPATLVQPVGSPLSLECTVEGTSNPNLYWYRQAAGRGLQLLFYSVGIGQISSEVPQNLSASRPQDRQFILSSKKLLLSDSGFYLCAQRPRRGNEKLFFGSGTQLSVL.

The rearrangement uses TRBV7-9 and TRBJ2-2, with a possible D match to TRBD2 (5 bases). V lost 4 bases to trimming and J lost 3 bases, with 12 bases between them. Germline assignment: CDR1 SEHNR and CDR2 FQNEAQ (reference sequence). CDR3 length equals 15 residues. CDR3 residues: CASSWMSGYTGELFF. In DNA, the CDR3 is TGTGCCAGCAGCTGGATGAGCGGTTACACCGGGGAGCTGTTTTTT.

This clone was detected a few times. The chain has TRBV9 and TRBJ2-5; D call uncertain. V was shortened by 0 bases and J by 5 bases, with 14 bases between the two germline ends. Germline CDR1 and CDR2: SGDLS and YYNGEE. This CDR3 has 15 residues. The CDR3 spells CASSVGMVAGETQYF. The DNA of the CDR3 is TGTGCCAGCAGCGTAGGAATGGTCGCCGGCGAGACCCAGTACTTC.

There are a few counts of this clone. The chain combines TRBV6-5 with TRBJ2-1, with unresolved D. V dropped 0 bases and J dropped 2 bases, with 11 bases sitting between them. This CDR3 comprises 16 residues. Per germline, CDR1 MNHEY and CDR2 SVGAGI. CDR3 in DNA: TGTGCCAGCAGTTACTCGATTTCTGGCACCTACAATGAGCAGTTCTTC. Protein product: CASSYSISGTYNEQFF.

The genes are TRBV29-1 and TRBJ2-7, with TRBD1 matching over 12 bases. Germline CDR1 is SQVTM and CDR2 is ANQGSEA. Losses at the gene ends were 4 bases for V and 7 bases for J; bases not matched to a gene: 8. CDR3 length equals 14 residues. CDR3 nucleotides: TGCAGCGTTGTCACGGGACAGGGGGCTTGGGAGCAGTACTTC. Translating it yields CSVVTGQGAWEQYF.

The rearrangement joins TRBV5-1 to TRBJ2-2; the D gene is possibly TRBD2 (5 bases). Germline assignment: CDR1 SGHRS and CDR2 YFSETQ. V lost 6 bases and J 2 bases, leaving 14 bases between the germline ends. This CDR3 spans 15 amino acids. The CDR3 reads CASTGVGVNTGELFF. In DNA form, the CDR3 reads TGCGCCAGCACGGGTGTGGGAGTAAACACCGGGGAGCTGTTTTTT. The whole variable domain, filled in from reference TRBV5-1 and TRBJ2-2, reads KAGVTQTPRYLIKTRGQQVTLSCSPISGHRSVSWYQQTPGQGLQFLFEYFSETQRNKGNFPGRFSGRQFSNSRSEMNVSTLELGDSALYLCASTGVGVNTGELFFGEGSRLTVL.

The chain combines TRBV5-6 with TRBJ2-1, with TRBD2 matching over 13 bases. V shed 3 bases, J shed 9 bases, and the junction held 9 bases outside the gene matches. The CDR3 consists of 16 residues. Germline V gene sequence: CDR1 SGHDT, CDR2 YYEEEE. CDR3 loop: CASSWGLAGLEGEQFF. The DNA for the CDR3 is TGTGCCAGCAGCTGGGGACTAGCGGGGTTGGAAGGTGAGCAGTTCTTC.

The V and J genes are TRBV5-1 and TRBJ2-7; no clear D. The CDR3 runs 13 residues. Trimming cost V 0 bases and J 1 base, with 5 bases left between them. Germline loops: CDR1 SGHRS, CDR2 YFSETQ. The CDR3 is CASSLDTSYEQYF. In DNA form, the CDR3 reads TGCGCCAGCAGCTTGGACACATCCTACGAGCAGTACTTC.

J is TRBJ1-1 and V is TRBV2; a weak D match, TRBD1 (5 bases). The CDR3 covers 13 residues. V lost 6 bases and J 9 bases, leaving 17 bases between the germline ends. From germline, CDR1 is SNHLY and CDR2 FYNNEI. The CDR3 region has the DNA TGTGCCAGCAGGAGGGGAGAGGTTGTGAAAGCTTTCTTT. This translates into CASRRGEVVKAFF.

This chain links TRBV27 with TRBJ2-3; D gene ambiguous. The CDR3 consists of 13 residues. The germline V gene has CDR1 MNHEY and CDR2 SMNVEV (reference sequence). V was cut by 5 bases and J by 4 bases, with 10 bases left in between. This CDR3 reads CASSHQRADTQYF. CDR3 nucleotides: TGTGCCAGCAGTCACCAGAGAGCAGATACGCAGTATTTT.

V is TRBV9 and J is TRBJ2-2; D not resolved. Germline V gives CDR1 SGDLS, CDR2 YYNGEE. This CDR3 has 14 residues. Trimming shortened V by 5 bases and J by 6 bases, and 14 bases separated the two germline ends. The CDR3 here is CASSFNPLAGELFF. CDR3 nucleotides: TGTGCCAGCAGTTTTAATCCGTTGGCCGGGGAGCTGTTTTTT.

The chain is built from TRBV2 and TRBJ2-7; maybe TRBD1 (5 bases). Germline V gene data show CDR1 as SNHLY and CDR2 as FYNNEI. The CDR3 spans 14 residues. The V and J ends lost 1 base and 0 bases respectively, with 7 bases between them. The CDR3 bases are TGTGCCAGCAGTGAAGACAGGTACTCCTACGAGCAGTACTTC. Its translation: CASSEDRYSYEQYF.

The chain links TRBV11-1 to TRBJ2-7; 7 nucleotides align to TRBD1. V lost 5 bases to trimming and J lost 3 bases; unmatched junction nucleotides: 7. Germline loops: CDR1 SGHAT, CDR2 FQDESV (reference sequence). The CDR3 runs to 14 residues. CDR3 amino acids: CASSLGQGVYEQYF. For the CDR3, the DNA is TGTGCCAGCAGCCTGGGGCAGGGGGTCTACGAGCAGTACTTC. The full variable domain, with the rest looked up from reference TRBV11-1 and TRBJ2-7, is EAEVAQSPRYKITEKSQAVAFWCDPISGHATLYWYRQILGQGPELLVQFQDESVVDDSQLPKDRFSAERLKGVDSTLKIQPAELGDSAMYLCASSLGQGVYEQYFGPGTRLTVT.

The V gene is TRBV9, the J gene TRBJ2-7; D is unclear. This CDR3 spans 13 amino acids. The germline V gene encodes CDR1 SGDLS and CDR2 YYNGEE. V was clipped by 2 bases and J by 2 bases, with 8 bases between them. CDR3: CASSVAPTYEQYF. The CDR3 coding sequence is TGTGCCAGCAGCGTGGCACCTACCTACGAGCAGTACTTC.

The J gene is TRBJ2-7, the V gene TRBV28, with a tentative D call TRBD2 (7 bases). The CDR3 is 14 residues long. V dropped 6 bases and J dropped 1 base, with 13 bases sitting between them. The germline gives CDR1 MDHEN, CDR2 SYDVKM. The CDR3 DNA sequence: TGTGCCAGCAGAGGGGGGGCTGAATCCTACGAGCAGTACTTC. Translation: CASRGGAESYEQYF.

The chain has TRBV4-1 and TRBJ2-3; TRBD2 is a possible D gene (5 bases). Germline V gene data show CDR1 as MGHRA and CDR2 as YSYEKL. Trimming removed 0 bases at V and 4 bases at J, with 11 bases between. The CDR3 runs 15 residues. The CDR3 nucleotides are TGCGCCAGCAGCCAAGAGTACCTGCGGGCAGATACGCAGTATTTT. It codes for CASSQEYLRADTQYF.